This note documents a single TCR beta chain sequence. This clone appeared a few times. The antigen it binds to is not known. No quality values exist for individual bases; no much larger clone is one base distant. The germline V gene provides CDR1 LGHNA and CDR2 YNFKEQ. Measured from the cysteine to the phenylalanine, the CDR3 is 15 residues long. CDR3 DNA only is kept here, 45 bases in frame from base 1. V sheds 0 bases and J sheds 2 bases, leaving 8 bases between their ends. The data were obtained in a study of long-term antiretroviral therapy in people with HIV (dated by TCRdb to the early 2020s). At the level of the whole study: The earliest samples were collected about a decade before the 2015 WHO recommendation for immediate ART, when ART was typically delayed until CD4 counts fell. Whether ART initiation and durable HIV suppression were associated with changes in peripheral blood TRB repertoire composition and diversity was tested in a retrospective serial study. The cohort contributed about 190 cryopreserved PBMC samples from about 33 adults with confirmed HIV infection, collected serially over a mean of around 6 years (range 1-12). Among the approximately 30 participants with HIV, eleven to twelve were female. No cross-contamination during QIAcube processing turned up in test extractions that ran a monoclonal T-cell line alongside 33 polyclonal samples.

Paper-wide results and their limitations: Narrower CDR3 length ranges were observed in HIV repertoires than in controls, and an antigen-experienced repertoire with only a slight naive shift after ART was suggested by the network structure. Inferences about post-ART repertoire changes are limited because no data were available on ART adherence, viral resistance or therapy changes. Limited PBMC availability meant only the TCR beta chain was sequenced, without alpha chain pairing. The samples span the years 2004 to 2017, and the ART regimens used at that time may not be as effective as current regimens. Expanded TRB clones identified before ART initiation dominated the repertoire at all time points, although this dominance fluctuated and declined in many PLHIV after ART. Because pre-ART samples had limited cell numbers, unsorted PBMC were profiled rather than sorted CD4+ and CD8+ T cells. A significant increase in TRB diversity was found to be associated with ART initiation, although TRB diversity was observed to remain significantly below that of transplant donor controls even after long-term ART.

Participants were included only if at least one PBMC sample before ART initiation and at least two post-ART samples were available. Every participant with HIV received treatment in the United States of America. Before DNA extraction, cryopreserved samples of 1-10 million PBMC were thawed and washed. At the time of the earliest PBMC sample for each participant with HIV, ages ranged from about 20 to 55 years. Each participant contributed PBMC samples from 1-4 timepoints before ART initiation and 2-8 timepoints after ART initiation, with a median of 7 samples. Serial HIV viral load, CD4+ T-cell count, ART history and demographic data were obtained for every participant. Using a Qiagen kit on a QIAcube, genomic DNA was extracted from unsorted PBMC, with samples processed in batches of 12. The immunoSEQ hsTCRB v3.0 assay was used at survey level resolution to sequence the TRB variable region. TRB sequencing targeted a depth of about 35,000-50,000 T-cell genomes per sample. TRB libraries were pooled and sequenced on an Illumina MiSeq using a v3 150-cycle kit. The published analysis was carried out like this. Repertoire analysis was performed in R inside a reproducible Nextflow workflow that covered QC, data transformation and analysis. LymphoSeq2, an R package for AIRR-Seq data exploration, was used to implement custom analyses. After excluding a few samples that yielded fewer than 5000 total TRB sequences, under 200 HIV repertoires remained for analysis. Among the 200 or so HIV repertoires that were kept, under 60 were collected before ART initiation and roughly 130 were collected after ART initiation. Each repertoire was downsampled to 5000 TRB nucleotide sequences, and summary statistics were averaged across 100 downsampling iterations. Only TRB sequences with CDR3 regions of at least seven amino acids were retained for analysis. Diversity was measured with a Shannon entropy-derived clonality score and the Gini coefficient. In the repertoire networks, any two of the top 5000 CDR3 amino acid sequences were connected whenever the two sequences differed by an edit distance of one. For TRB CDR3 amino acid sequences, antigen specificity groups and MHC restriction were predicted with GLIPH2. To flag known associations with CMV, EBV, HIV or tissue antigens, CDR3 amino acid sequences were compared against VDJdb and McPAS-TCR. Pre-ART, post-ART and control groups were compared with Wilcoxon signed-rank tests and Holm-Bonferroni correction. TCRdb provides this immuneACCESS table in a form limited to in-frame rearrangements. Some clones are lacking; in checked studies, under half of them reflect an unresolved V gene, and why the rest are absent is not known. The D gene and trimming were derived from the DNA, and the V and J assignments and clone size from that table. The sample contains about 34,000 clones, around 94% of them found a single time. The ten top clones hold 3.5% to 4.5% of the sample.

The TCR sequence derives from a woman in her forties or fifties with HIV. The chain joins TRBV4-2 to TRBJ1-3, with an unclear D gene assignment. The sequences come from unsorted PBMCs, collected just over 5 years after starting antiretroviral therapy. This receptor carries the CDR3 CASSQDIPAGNTIYF. The DNA is TGTGCCAGCAGCCAAGATATCCCGGCTGGAAACACCATATATTTT.